This is a list of T cell receptor beta chains from one sample in a study of blood T cell repertoires in COVID-19. Profiling relied on immunoSEQ multiplex PCR, and the TCRdb table lists in-frame clones only, not all of them. The sample yields 85,000 to 120,000 clones, 70% to 90% seen once. Sequencing used peripheral blood. All receptors come from a man aged 50 to 59 with active COVID-19. The conserved cysteine and the conserved F or W are not part of the CDR3 here. A D gene is named only where the DNA matches it firmly.

J	V	D	CDR3
TRBJ2-3	TRBV6-1	TRBD2	ASSDYAGETDTQY
TRBJ1-6	TRBV10-3	-	AISEASSPLH
TRBJ1-2	TRBV6-6	TRBD1	ASSLQGADYGYT
TRBJ1-2	TRBV6-6	-	ASSYKREGYT
TRBJ2-4	TRBV14	TRBD2	ASSQWTSGGAAKNIQY
TRBJ1-1	TRBV7-9	-	ASSSGNKNTEAF
TRBJ2-3	TRBV18	-	ASSPSGASTDTQY
TRBJ2-1	TRBV25-1	TRBD2	ASSESRLAGESYNEQF
TRBJ2-2	TRBV2	-	ASRPTANTGELF
TRBJ2-2	TRBV6-2/TRBV6-3	TRBD1	ASSYGFAGGASRDTGELF
TRBJ2-7	TRBV4-1	TRBD2	ASSHGTSAYEQY
TRBJ2-1	TRBV29-1	TRBD1	SVGAGGLGEQF
TRBJ1-1	TRBV7-2	TRBD1	ASSPRQGEVTEAF